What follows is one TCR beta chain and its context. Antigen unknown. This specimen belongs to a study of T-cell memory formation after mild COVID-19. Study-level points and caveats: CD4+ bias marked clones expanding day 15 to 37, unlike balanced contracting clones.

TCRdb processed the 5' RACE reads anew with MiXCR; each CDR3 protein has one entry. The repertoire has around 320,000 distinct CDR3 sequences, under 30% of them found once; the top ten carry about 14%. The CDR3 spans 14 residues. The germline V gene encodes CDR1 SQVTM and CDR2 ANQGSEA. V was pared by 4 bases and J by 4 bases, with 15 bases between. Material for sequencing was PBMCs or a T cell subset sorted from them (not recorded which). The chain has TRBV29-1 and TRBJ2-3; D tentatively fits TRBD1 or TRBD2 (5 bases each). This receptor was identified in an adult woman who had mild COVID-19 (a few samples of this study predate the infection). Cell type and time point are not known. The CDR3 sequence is CSVVRGTGADTQYF. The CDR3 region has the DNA TGCAGCGTTGTACGGGGCACAGGAGCAGATACGCAGTATTTT.